The 32 T cell receptor beta chains below all came from one sample that was sequenced in a study of blood T cell repertoires in COVID-19. Clones were sequenced by immunoSEQ multiplex PCR, and TCRdb holds only the in-frame ones, with some missing. The profile shows 95,000 to 150,000 clones, 79% of them singletons. The sample taken for sequencing was peripheral blood. The receptor set was obtained from a woman aged 80 or over with acute or convalescent COVID-19.

The J gene is TRBJ2-1, the V gene TRBV7-6; D gene uncertain. The CDR3 covers 13 residues. V lost 0 bases, J lost 6 bases, and 6 bases lay in between. The germline CDR1 and CDR2 sequences are SGHVS and FNYEAQ. CDR3 coding DNA: TGTGCCAGCAGCTTAGCGAGTAGCAATGAGCAGTTCTTC. Translation gives CASSLASSNEQFF.

The rearrangement links TRBV6-5 to TRBJ1-5; unclear D gene. CDR3 length: 15 amino acids. V lost 0 bases, J lost 7 bases, and 13 bases lay in between. Looked up from germline, CDR1 is MNHEY and CDR2 is SVGAGI. The CDR3 DNA reads as TGTGCCAGCAGTTACTCAGGAGCATACGGGCAGCCCCAGCATTTT. It translates to CASSYSGAYGQPQHF.

V gene TRBV2 combines with J gene TRBJ1-5; 7 bases match TRBD1. Per germline, CDR1 SNHLY and CDR2 FYNNEI. After removal of 6 bases from V and 3 bases from J, the junction contained 8 bases not matched to a gene. This CDR3 comprises 15 residues. The CDR3 loop is CASRAQGTDNQPQHF. Written as DNA, the CDR3 is TGTGCCAGCAGGGCACAGGGGACGGACAATCAGCCCCAGCATTTT.

The DNA for the CDR3 is TGCGCCAGCAGCGACCCGAGGGCCTTTGAAGCTTTCTTT. Amino acids: CASSDPRAFEAFF. This chain uses TRBV5-1 with TRBJ1-1; D is ambiguous. V lost 4 bases and J 7 bases, leaving 14 bases between the germline ends. The V gene's germline CDR1 is SGHRS and CDR2 YFSETQ. The CDR3 runs to 13 residues.

The chain employs TRBV15 and TRBJ1-3; 9 bases are shared with TRBD1. V lost 4 bases to trimming and J lost 7 bases; unmatched junction nucleotides: 5. The CDR3 is 14 amino acids. Germline V gene sequence: CDR1 LNHNV, CDR2 YYDKDF (reference sequence). CDR3 loop: CATSTRQGVNTIYF. The CDR3 nucleotides read TGTGCCACCAGCACCAGACAGGGGGTCAACACCATATATTTT.

The chain employs TRBV27 and TRBJ2-2, with D possibly matching TRBD2 (5 bases). The CDR3 totals 18 residues. V was shortened by 5 bases and J by 5 bases, with 24 bases between the two germline ends. Germline CDR1 is MNHEY and CDR2 is SMNVEV (reference sequence). CDR3: CASSPEGFSEVGTGELFF. The CDR3, as DNA: TGTGCCAGCAGTCCAGAAGGCTTTTCGGAGGTGGGAACCGGGGAGCTGTTTTTT.

This clone was counted only a few times. V and J are TRBV19 and TRBJ1-5; TRBD1 agrees at 7 bases. The CDR3 totals 15 residues. The germline V gene has CDR1 LNHDA and CDR2 SQIVND (reference sequence). The V and J ends lost 5 bases and 3 bases, in that order; junction bases with no gene match: 7. CDR3 in amino acids: CASSPGQAPNQPQHF. DNA for the CDR3: TGTGCCAGTAGTCCTGGACAGGCGCCCAATCAGCCCCAGCATTTT.

The rearrangement links TRBV18 to TRBJ1-3; D not resolved. Trimming shortened V by 2 bases and J by 2 bases, and 13 bases separated the two germline ends. The CDR3 covers 16 residues. CDR1 KGHSH and CDR2 LQKENI come from the germline V gene. CDR3: CASSPIPPGAGNTIYF. CDR3 in DNA: TGTGCCAGCTCACCAATTCCCCCAGGCGCTGGAAACACCATATATTTT.

This rearrangement joins TRBV7-6 to TRBJ2-1; D perhaps matches TRBD1 (6 bases). This CDR3 has 16 residues. The germline CDR1 and CDR2 sequences are SGHVS and FNYEAQ. The V and J ends lost 1 base and 12 bases respectively, with 22 bases between them. The CDR3 DNA follows: TGTGCCAGCAGCTTAGTAGGGGAAACAGGGACGGTGGGGCAGTTCTTC. It codes for CASSLVGETGTVGQFF.

The chain combines TRBV28 with TRBJ2-7; the match to TRBD2 covers 8 bases. The CDR3 has 16 residues. V shed 8 bases and J 1 base; nucleotides not matched to a gene: 13. CDR1 and CDR2 (germline): MDHEN, SYDVKM. This CDR3 is CASFPGGRSPSYEQYF. As DNA, the CDR3 is TGTGCCAGCTTCCCGGGAGGGCGCAGCCCATCCTACGAGCAGTACTTC.

The chain links TRBV24-1 to TRBJ2-3, with 9 bases fitting TRBD1. CDR3 length: 15 residues. V was clipped by 9 bases and J by 6 bases; unmatched bases: 12. Germline V gives CDR1 KGHDR, CDR2 SFDVKD. The CDR3 region is CATGRQGGSVDTQYF. The DNA for the CDR3 is TGTGCCACCGGCAGACAGGGGGGCAGCGTGGATACGCAGTATTTT.

V usage is TRBV4-3 and J usage is TRBJ1-2; D might be TRBD1 (5 bases). Germline V gene lookup returns CDR1 LGHNA and CDR2 YSLEER. V lost 0 bases and J 9 bases, leaving 17 bases between the germline ends. The CDR3 contains 15 residues. The CDR3 coding sequence is TGCGCCAGCAGCCAAGATAAAGGGACCGCGGGGAGCTACACCTTC. This encodes CASSQDKGTAGSYTF.

The chain recombines TRBV15 with TRBJ1-5, with TRBD1 matching 9 bases. V lost 2 bases and J lost 3; bases outside the gene matches: 5. The CDR3 has 16 residues. Germline V gene sequence: CDR1 LNHNV, CDR2 YYDKDF (reference sequence). This CDR3 reads CATSRRTGDLNQPQHF. Written as DNA, the CDR3 is TGTGCCACCAGCAGAAGGACAGGGGACCTCAATCAGCCCCAGCATTTT. Full variable domain (outside the CDR3, taken from reference TRBV15 and TRBJ1-5): DAMVIQNPRYQVTQFGKPVTLSCSQTLNHNVMYWYQQKSSQAPKLLFHYYDKDFNNEADTPDNFQSRRPNTSFCFLDIRSPGLGDTAMYLCATSRRTGDLNQPQHFGDGTRLSIL.

The rearrangement links TRBV6-2 or TRBV6-3 to TRBJ1-1; D perhaps matches TRBD1 (5 bases). The CDR3 extends over 15 amino acids. Trimming removed 5 bases at V and 0 bases at J, with 13 bases between. The germline V gene has CDR1 MNHEY and CDR2 SVGEGT. The CDR3 spells CASSPWGSMNTEAFF. CDR3 sequence (DNA): TGTGCCAGCAGTCCCTGGGGCAGCATGAACACTGAAGCTTTCTTT.

This chain connects TRBV19 to TRBJ2-1; the D is unclear. Germline lookup yields CDR1 LNHDA and CDR2 SQIVND (reference sequence). The CDR3 is made up of 13 amino acids. Trimming removed 1 base at V and 5 bases at J, with 6 bases between. In nucleotides, the CDR3 is TGTGCCAGTAGTATAGGGCAGAACAATGAGCAGTTCTTC. Protein product: CASSIGQNNEQFF. The entire variable domain, with the rest obtained from reference TRBV19 and TRBJ2-1, is as follows: DGGITQSPKYLFRKEGQNVTLSCEQNLNHDAMYWYRQDPGQGLRLIYYSQIVNDFQKGDIAEGYSVSREKKESFPLTVTSAQKNPTAFYLCASSIGQNNEQFFGPGTRLTVL.

This clone was seen more than once but under ten times. V gene TRBV6-1 combines with J gene TRBJ1-6; no definite D call. Between the trimmed V and J ends, which lost 1 base and 10 bases, there was a span of 11 bases. This CDR3 contains 14 residues. Germline V gene lookup returns CDR1 MNHNS and CDR2 SASEGT. The chain's CDR3 is CASSEETSSSPLHF. CDR3 nucleotides: TGTGCCAGCAGTGAAGAAACCAGTAGCTCACCCCTCCACTTT.

V and J are TRBV7-2 and TRBJ2-7; D gene uncertain. The germline V and J ends were trimmed by 4 bases and 4 bases, with 17 bases remaining between them. This CDR3 is built from 15 residues. The V gene's germline CDR1 is SGHTA and CDR2 FQGNSA. CDR3 in DNA: TGTGCCAGCAGCTCCCGGGTAAGGAGTAGTTACGAGCAGTACTTC. This encodes CASSSRVRSSYEQYF. The variable domain in full, with the rest retrieved from reference TRBV7-2 and TRBJ2-7, is GAGVSQSPSNKVTEKGKDVELRCDPISGHTALYWYRQSLGQGLEFLIYFQGNSAPDKSGLPSDRFSAERTGGSVSTLTIQRTQQEDSAVYLCASSSRVRSSYEQYFGPGTRLTVT.

V usage is TRBV6-2 or TRBV6-3 and J usage is TRBJ1-2, with 8 bases identical to TRBD1. The CDR3 is 15 amino acids. With V trimmed by 6 bases and J by 6 bases, 12 bases remained unmatched. The germline V gene encodes CDR1 MNHEY and CDR2 SVGEGT. The CDR3 bases are TGTGCCAGCAGCTCACCAGGACAGGGTAATCATGGCTACACCTTC. Translation gives CASSSPGQGNHGYTF.

The chain is built from TRBV10-3 and TRBJ2-7; 9 bases map to TRBD1. Germline trimming cut 5 bases from V and 5 bases from J; bases unmatched to any gene: 7. This CDR3 has 14 residues. CDR1 is ENHRY, CDR2 SYGVKD, per germline. CDR3 in DNA: TGTGCCATCAGTCGTGGACAGGGGACCAACGAGCAGTACTTC. Protein product: CAISRGQGTNEQYF.

The chain combines TRBV6-4 with TRBJ2-2, with D perhaps TRBD2 (5 bases). V was cut by 2 bases and J by 7 bases, with 11 bases left in between. There are 14 residues in the CDR3. Germline CDR1 MRHNA, CDR2 SNTAGT. DNA for the CDR3: TGTGCCAGCAGTGACGTTCACGGAGGCGGGGAGCTGTTTTTT. Protein product: CASSDVHGGGELFF.

The V gene is TRBV24-1, the J gene TRBJ2-1; D ambiguous. Trimming took off 5 bases at V and 6 bases at J, with 16 bases between the two ends. Germline lookup yields CDR1 KGHDR and CDR2 SFDVKD. This CDR3 has 15 amino acids. The CDR3 DNA reads TGTGCCACCAGTGGAAAGGAAGGAGACTTCAATGAGCAGTTCTTC. Translated: CATSGKEGDFNEQFF.

This rearrangement joins TRBV2 to TRBJ1-5; tentative D call: TRBD1 (6 bases). The CDR3 sequence is 14 residues long. V lost 6 bases, J lost 5 bases, and 14 bases lay in between. In germline, CDR1 is SNHLY, CDR2 FYNNEI. Here the CDR3 reads CASRAPGEYQPQHF. CDR3 nucleotides: TGTGCCAGCAGGGCCCCAGGGGAGTATCAGCCCCAGCATTTT.

This sequence joins TRBV6-2 or TRBV6-3 and TRBJ2-1; D is ambiguous. Deletions cut 2 bases from V and 8 bases from J, with 4 bases between. The CDR3 extends over 11 amino acids. Germline CDR1 and CDR2: MNHEY and SVGEGT. The CDR3 DNA reads TGTGCCAGCAGTTACCCGGATGAGCAGTTCTTC. It yields the protein CASSYPDEQFF.

This clone has more than one count but fewer than ten. This sequence joins TRBV30 and TRBJ1-2; 7 bases align to TRBD1. The ends lost 1 base at V and 4 bases at J; junction bases unmatched: 9. Germline assignment: CDR1 GTSNPN and CDR2 SVGIG (reference sequence). The CDR3 is 15 amino acids. CDR3 sequence: CAWSGDSFLPYGYTF. As DNA, the CDR3 is TGTGCCTGGAGTGGGGACAGCTTCCTCCCCTATGGCTACACCTTC.

The chain is built from TRBV6-5 and TRBJ1-1; D remains unclear. Germline values: CDR1 MNHEY, CDR2 SVGAGI. The CDR3 contains 14 residues. Trimming removed 6 bases at V and 3 bases at J, with 14 bases between. In nucleotides, the CDR3 is TGTGCCAGCAGGGAGACTTACGGGGACACTGAAGCTTTCTTT. This encodes CASRETYGDTEAFF.

The chain uses TRBV18 and TRBJ2-5; D is possibly TRBD1 (5 bases). The CDR3 is 15 residues long. Per the germline V gene, CDR1 is KGHSH and CDR2 is LQKENI. Deletions cut 3 bases from V and 2 bases from J, with 13 bases between. CDR3 bases: TGTGCCAGCTCACCTTACCCCAGGGTACAAGAGACCCAGTACTTC. Residues: CASSPYPRVQETQYF.

This clone occurred a few times. This chain links TRBV7-9 with TRBJ2-5; 7 bases align to TRBD1. Trimming cost V 5 bases and J 11 bases; bases outside gene matches: 11. The germline gives CDR1 SEHNR, CDR2 FQNEAQ (reference sequence). The CDR3 runs 13 residues. The CDR3 region is CASSPGTAVPQYF. In DNA, the CDR3 is TGTGCCAGCAGCCCCGGGACAGCGGTCCCTCAGTACTTC. Variable domain in full (rest from reference TRBV7-9 and TRBJ2-5): DTGVSQNPRHKITKRGQNVTFRCDPISEHNRLYWYRQTLGQGPEFLTYFQNEAQLEKSRLLSDRFSAERPKGSFSTLEIQRTEQGDSAMYLCASSPGTAVPQYFGPGTRLLVL.

This clone was found once. V and J are TRBV6-5 and TRBJ1-4, with a weak D call TRBD1 (6 bases). The V end was cut by 7 bases, the J end by 4 bases, with 13 bases between. CDR1 and CDR2 (germline): MNHEY, SVGAGI. The CDR3 sequence is 14 residues long. The CDR3 bases are TGTGCCAGCACTTCGACAGGCCTTAATGAAAAACTGTTTTTT. It yields the protein CASTSTGLNEKLFF.

This rearrangement joins TRBV29-1 to TRBJ2-3, with 9 bases identical to TRBD2. The junction had 10 bases not matched to a gene; V was cut back by 6 bases and J by 0 bases. There are 16 residues in the CDR3. Germline CDR1 is SQVTM and CDR2 is ANQGSEA. CDR3: CSVALTSGASTDTQYF. As DNA, the CDR3 is TGCAGCGTGGCACTGACTAGCGGAGCTAGCACAGATACGCAGTATTTT.

V is TRBV29-1 and J is TRBJ1-2; 8 positions match TRBD1. The CDR3 length is 12 residues. V lost 7 bases and J lost 4; bases outside the gene matches: 5. CDR1 and CDR2 (germline): SQVTM, ANQGSEA. CDR3 in amino acids: CSGSTGAYGYTF. The CDR3 nucleotides are TGCAGCGGTTCGACAGGGGCCTATGGCTACACCTTC. The complete variable domain, with remaining parts taken from reference TRBV29-1 and TRBJ1-2, reads SAVISQKPSRDICQRGTSLTIQCQVDSQVTMMFWYRQQPGQSLTLIATANQGSEATYESGFVIDKFPISRPNLTFSTLTVSNMSPEDSSIYLCSGSTGAYGYTFGSGTRLTVV.

The V and J genes are TRBV10-3 and TRBJ1-5, with TRBD1 matching 11 bases. CDR3 length: 15 residues. J gave up 6 bases and V 4 bases, and 5 bases lay outside the gene matches. The germline CDR1 and CDR2 sequences are ENHRY and SYGVKD. The CDR3 nucleotides are TGTGCCATCAGTGCCCCGGGACAGGGGGGTCAGCCCCAGCATTTT. It is translated as CAISAPGQGGQPQHF.

This clone was counted between two and nine times. The chain couples TRBV9 to TRBJ1-1; the D gene is possibly TRBD1 (5 bases). The CDR3 is 14 residues long. The V gene lost 4 bases and the J gene lost 0 bases, with 10 bases spanning the gap. The germline gives CDR1 SGDLS, CDR2 YYNGEE. The CDR3, as DNA: TGTGCCAGCAGCCCCGCGGGGCTGAACACTGAAGCTTTCTTT. It is translated as CASSPAGLNTEAFF.